This TCR beta chain was obtained from a study of T-cell memory formation after mild COVID-19. Overall study: The two donors had largely donor-specific TCR clusters. Study outcomes and limitations: Cross-reactive memory appears to have joined, as suggested by some responding clones showing up in pre-infection memory. Clones which contracted sat mainly in CM and EM if CD4+, and in EMRA if CD8+.

TCRdb redid the calling of the 5' RACE reads with MiXCR, one entry per CDR3 protein. The table includes just over 400,000 distinct CDR3 sequences, 23% detected once. Trimming took 5 bases from V and 0 from J, leaving 10 bases between them. This CDR3 is built from 14 residues. Germline V gives CDR1 SGHAT, CDR2 FQNNGV. There are a few counts of this clonotype. The antigen remains unidentified. The rearrangement links TRBV11-2 to TRBJ2-5; a weak D match, TRBD2 (5 bases). Sequenced: PBMCs or a T cell subset sorted from them (not recorded which). This TCR was recovered from an adult woman who had mild COVID-19 (a few samples of this study predate the infection). Cell type and time point are not known. The CDR3 loop reads CASSAGLDQETQYF. The CDR3 coding sequence is TGTGCCAGCAGCGCAGGACTCGACCAAGAGACCCAGTACTTC.